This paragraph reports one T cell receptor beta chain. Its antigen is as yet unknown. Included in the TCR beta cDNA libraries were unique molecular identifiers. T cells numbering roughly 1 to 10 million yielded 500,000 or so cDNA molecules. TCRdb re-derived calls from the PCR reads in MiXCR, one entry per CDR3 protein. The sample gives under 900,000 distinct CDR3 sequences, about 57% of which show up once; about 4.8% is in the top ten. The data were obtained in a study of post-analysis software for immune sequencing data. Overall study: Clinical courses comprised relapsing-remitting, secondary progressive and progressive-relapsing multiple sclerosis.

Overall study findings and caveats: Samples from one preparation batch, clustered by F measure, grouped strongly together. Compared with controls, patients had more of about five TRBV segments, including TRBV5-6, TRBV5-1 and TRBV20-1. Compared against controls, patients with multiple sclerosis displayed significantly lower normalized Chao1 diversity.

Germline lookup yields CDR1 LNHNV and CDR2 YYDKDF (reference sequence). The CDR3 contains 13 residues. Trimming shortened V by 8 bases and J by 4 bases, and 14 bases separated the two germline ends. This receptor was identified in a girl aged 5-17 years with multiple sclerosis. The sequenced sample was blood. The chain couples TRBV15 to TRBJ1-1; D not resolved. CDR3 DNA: TGTGCCACCGCAGTGTTGGGCACCACTGAAGCTTTCTTT. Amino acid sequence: CATAVLGTTEAFF.